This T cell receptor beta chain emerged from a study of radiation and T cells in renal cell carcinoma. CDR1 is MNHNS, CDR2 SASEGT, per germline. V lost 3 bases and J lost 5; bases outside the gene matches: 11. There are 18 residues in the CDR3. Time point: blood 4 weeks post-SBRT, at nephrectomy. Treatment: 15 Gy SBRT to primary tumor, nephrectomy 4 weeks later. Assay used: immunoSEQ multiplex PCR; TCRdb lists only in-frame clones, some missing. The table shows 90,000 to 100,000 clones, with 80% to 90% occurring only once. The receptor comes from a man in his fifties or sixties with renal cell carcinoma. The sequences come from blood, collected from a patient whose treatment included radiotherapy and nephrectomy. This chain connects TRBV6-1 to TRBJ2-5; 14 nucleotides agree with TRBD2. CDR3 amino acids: CASSDQTSGRALGETQYF. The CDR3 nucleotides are TGTGCCAGCAGTGATCAGACTAGCGGGAGGGCCCTCGGGGAGACCCAGTACTTC.